This T cell receptor (beta chain) was sequenced during a study of PD-1 blockade in classical Hodgkin lymphoma (dated by TCRdb to 2020 to 2022). In the study overall: Nivolumab dosing was 3 mg/kg intravenously every 2 weeks, continuing until either disease progression or unacceptable toxicity. The study used CyTOF and TCR beta sequencing to define a peripheral blood immune signature of response to PD-1 blockade in classical Hodgkin lymphoma.

The time point label for this specimen denotes: cycle 4 day 1 (C4D1), after 5 to 7 weeks of nivolumab. Every trial patient had relapsed after autologous stem cell transplantation, and cohorts A, B and C differed in prior brentuximab vedotin exposure. The trial cohort comprised some 60 patients with relapsed/refractory classical Hodgkin lymphoma whose best overall responses were complete response, partial response or progressive disease. Single-agent nivolumab was administered to trial patients in the multi-cohort phase II CheckMate 205 trial. An independent review committee assessed best overall response by applying the 2007 International Working Group response criteria. Trial PBMCs were obtained immediately prior to nivolumab initiation (C1D1) and on therapy at cycle 2 day 1 and cycle 4 day 1. Peripheral blood was collected in 8 mL Vacutainer Cell Preparation Tubes, from which PBMCs were isolated by centrifugation and then cryopreserved.

General conclusions and limits of the study: Baseline TCR diversity was reported to be lower in newly diagnosed patients than in healthy donors, and even lower in relapsed/refractory patients. Only a single clinical trial cohort was studied, and what caused the repertoire differences, possibly disease activity or prior therapy, remained undefined. Among trial patients, those achieving complete response had baseline diversity similar to that of newly diagnosed patients, while diversity was significantly lower in partial responders and progressors. CD4+ but not CD8+ TCR diversity rose significantly by C4D1 (p=0.0027 vs p=0.16), most apparent in complete responders (p=0.02). Patients starting nivolumab less than 1 year after ASCT had lower diversity and were excluded from later analyses to avoid confounding by immune reconstitution.

Genomic DNA was extracted with the Qiagen DNeasy kit from unsorted PBMCs and from negatively selected CD4+ and CD8+ fractions. TCR beta CDR3 regions were amplified by immunoSEQ multiplex PCR using primers annealing to V and J segments. A synthetic immune receptor repertoire was used to minimize amplification bias, and any residual bias was removed computationally once sequencing was done. In the authors' own workflow: Custom Python scripts were used to quantify repertoire diversity as the Shannon entropy index. The unsorted, CD4+ and CD8+ repertoires were each analyzed separately, with the exception of combined analyses, where CD4+ and CD8+ sequences were merged in silico. A clone counted as expanded when the clone's frequency after treatment rose at least 2-fold relative to C1D1, and clones undetected at baseline were given a pseudocount of 0.5. Clones with 0 or 1 copy at C1D1 were defined as singleton clones, while clones with 2 or more copies were defined as non-singleton clones. Clones expanded in unsorted samples were annotated as CD4+, CD8+ or unknown by matching protein sequences in sorted samples from the same patient. Wilcoxon tests on paired samples were used to test diversity changes from C1D1 to C4D1. In TCRdb, the immuneACCESS table is reduced to in-frame sequences with V and J assigned. These tables do not hold every clone; where another copy was compared, an unresolved V gene accounts for under half, and the others remain unexplained. The DNA gave D and trimming, while V, J and clone size come from that table. Counted in this sample were fewer than 55,000 clones; about 80% of them appeared once. Of the sample, under 20% falls within the top ten clones.

The table lists this clone with a count of one. No antigen is known for it. Base qualities are not provided; no much larger clone lies one nucleotide away. V is shortened by 0 bases, J by 1 base, and the region joining them spans 9 bases. CDR1 GTSNPN and CDR2 SVGIG are derived from the germline V gene (reference sequence). The CDR3 measures 14 amino acids from cysteine to phenylalanine. Only the CDR3 part of the read is kept: 42 bases, read in frame from the first base. This material consisted of peripheral blood mononuclear cells (PBMCs), taken before the fourth cycle of nivolumab. The rearrangement joined TRBV30 to TRBJ1-1; the D segment cannot be called with confidence. The source is a human donor with classical Hodgkin lymphoma. The bases read TGTGCCTGGAGTGTACCTGGGCGGAACACTGAAGCTTTCTTT. Its coded protein is CAWSVPGRNTEAFF.